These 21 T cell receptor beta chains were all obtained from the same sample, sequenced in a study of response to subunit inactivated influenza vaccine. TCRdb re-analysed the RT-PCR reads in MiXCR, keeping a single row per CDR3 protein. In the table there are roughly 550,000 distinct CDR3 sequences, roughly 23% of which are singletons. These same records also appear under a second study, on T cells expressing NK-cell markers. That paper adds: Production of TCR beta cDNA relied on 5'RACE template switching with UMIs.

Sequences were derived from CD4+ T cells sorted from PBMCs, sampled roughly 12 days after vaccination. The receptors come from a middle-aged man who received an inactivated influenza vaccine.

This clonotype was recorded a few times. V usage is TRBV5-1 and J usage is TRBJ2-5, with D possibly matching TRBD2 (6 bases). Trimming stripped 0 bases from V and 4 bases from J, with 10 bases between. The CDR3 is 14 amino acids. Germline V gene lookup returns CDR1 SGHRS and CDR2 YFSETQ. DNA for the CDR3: TGCGCCAGCAGCTTGGGACTAGAGGCAGAGACCCAGTACTTC. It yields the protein CASSLGLEAETQYF.

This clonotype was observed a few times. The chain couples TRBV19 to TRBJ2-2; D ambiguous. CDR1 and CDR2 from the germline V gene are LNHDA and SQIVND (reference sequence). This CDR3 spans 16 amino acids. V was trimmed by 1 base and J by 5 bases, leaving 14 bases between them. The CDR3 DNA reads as TGTGCCAGTAGTATAGGGGCTCGGGTAGGAACCGGGGAGCTGTTTTTT. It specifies CASSIGARVGTGELFF.

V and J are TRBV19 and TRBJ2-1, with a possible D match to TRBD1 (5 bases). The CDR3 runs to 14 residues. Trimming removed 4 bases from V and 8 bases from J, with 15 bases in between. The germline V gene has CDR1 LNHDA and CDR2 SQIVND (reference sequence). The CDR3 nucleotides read TGTGCCAGTAGTAGGGTGTGGTTAGGGGATGAGCAGTTCTTC. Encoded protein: CASSRVWLGDEQFF.

As DNA, the CDR3 is TGTGCCACCAGCAGAGGATCGGGGTCGTTTTACAATGAGCAGTTCTTC. Its protein is CATSRGSGSFYNEQFF. J is TRBJ2-1 and V is TRBV15; D may be TRBD2 (5 bases). CDR1 and CDR2 from the germline V gene are LNHNV and YYDKDF (reference sequence). V dropped 1 base and J dropped 4 bases, with 14 bases sitting between them. The CDR3 sequence is 16 residues long.

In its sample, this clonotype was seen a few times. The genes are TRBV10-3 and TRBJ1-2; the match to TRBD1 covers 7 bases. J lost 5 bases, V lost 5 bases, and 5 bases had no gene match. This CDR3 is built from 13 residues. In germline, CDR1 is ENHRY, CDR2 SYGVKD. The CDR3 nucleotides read TGTGCCATCAGTCGGGACAGCGCTTATGGCTACACCTTC. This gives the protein CAISRDSAYGYTF.

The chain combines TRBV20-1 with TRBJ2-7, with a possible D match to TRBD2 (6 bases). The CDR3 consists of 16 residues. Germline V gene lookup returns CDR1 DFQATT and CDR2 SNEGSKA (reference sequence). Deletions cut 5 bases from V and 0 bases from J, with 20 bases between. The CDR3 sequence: CSAAAPKGLVSYEQYF. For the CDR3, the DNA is TGCAGTGCTGCAGCCCCAAAGGGACTTGTCTCCTACGAGCAGTACTTC.

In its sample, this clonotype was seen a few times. The chain's CDR3 is CASSLGGIKNIQYF. The CDR3 DNA reads TGCGCCAGCAGCTTGGGTGGGATCAAAAACATTCAGTACTTC. The rearrangement links TRBV5-1 to TRBJ2-4; D is unresolved. Trimming left V 0 bases short and J 3 bases short, with 7 bases between. Germline-derived CDR1 and CDR2 are SGHRS and YFSETQ. The CDR3 contains 14 residues.

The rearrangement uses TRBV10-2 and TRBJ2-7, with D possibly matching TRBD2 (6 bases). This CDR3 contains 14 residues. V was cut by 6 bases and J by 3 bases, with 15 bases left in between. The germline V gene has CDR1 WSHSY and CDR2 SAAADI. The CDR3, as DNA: TGCGCCAGCAGCAGGGATTTGGAGGGCTACGAGCAGTACTTC. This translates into CASSRDLEGYEQYF.

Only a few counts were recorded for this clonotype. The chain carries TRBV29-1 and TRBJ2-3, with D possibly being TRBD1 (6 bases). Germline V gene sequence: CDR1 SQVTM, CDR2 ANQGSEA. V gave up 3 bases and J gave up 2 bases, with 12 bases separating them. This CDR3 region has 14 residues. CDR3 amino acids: CSVDRGWDTDTQYF. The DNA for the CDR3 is TGCAGCGTTGACAGGGGATGGGACACAGATACGCAGTATTTT.

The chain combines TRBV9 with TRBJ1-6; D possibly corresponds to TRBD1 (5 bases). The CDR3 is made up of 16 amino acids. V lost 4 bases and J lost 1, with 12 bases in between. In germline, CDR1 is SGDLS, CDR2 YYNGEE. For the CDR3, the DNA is TGTGCCAGCAGCCCGAGAGACAGATCCTATAATTCACCCCTCCACTTT. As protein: CASSPRDRSYNSPLHF.

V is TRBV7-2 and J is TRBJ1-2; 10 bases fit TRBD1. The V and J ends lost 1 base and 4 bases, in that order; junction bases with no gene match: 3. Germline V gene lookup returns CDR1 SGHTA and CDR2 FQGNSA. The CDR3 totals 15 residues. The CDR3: CASSLGDRGAYGYTF. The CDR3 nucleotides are TGTGCCAGCAGCTTAGGGGACAGGGGTGCCTATGGCTACACCTTC.

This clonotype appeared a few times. CDR3 loop: CAISAGQGNTGELFF. CDR3 in DNA: TGTGCCATCAGTGCGGGACAGGGGAACACCGGGGAGCTGTTTTTT. The V call is TRBV10-3, the J call TRBJ2-2; 9 nucleotides align to TRBD1. The CDR3 covers 15 residues. Trimming removed 4 bases from V and 1 base from J; junction bases left unmatched: 1. Germline CDR1 reads ENHRY; CDR2 reads SYGVKD.

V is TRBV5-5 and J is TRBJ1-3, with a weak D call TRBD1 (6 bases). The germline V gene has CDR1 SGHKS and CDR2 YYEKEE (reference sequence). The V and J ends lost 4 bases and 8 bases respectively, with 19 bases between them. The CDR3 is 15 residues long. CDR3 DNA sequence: TGTGCCAGCAGCAGGGACGGGGGCTCGCTTGACACCATATATTTT. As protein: CASSRDGGSLDTIYF.

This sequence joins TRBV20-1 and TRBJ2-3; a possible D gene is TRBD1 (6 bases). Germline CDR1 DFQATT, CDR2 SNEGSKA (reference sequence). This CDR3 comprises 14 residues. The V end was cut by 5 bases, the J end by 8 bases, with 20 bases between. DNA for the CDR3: TGCAGTGCTGTCAGGGGCCGTCCGGAAGGTACGCAGTATTTT. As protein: CSAVRGRPEGTQYF.

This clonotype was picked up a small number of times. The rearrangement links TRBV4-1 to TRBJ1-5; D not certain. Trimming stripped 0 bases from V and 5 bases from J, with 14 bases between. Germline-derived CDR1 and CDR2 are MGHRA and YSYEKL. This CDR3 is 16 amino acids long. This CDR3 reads CASSQDRLGRYQPQHF. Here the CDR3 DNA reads TGCGCCAGCAGCCAAGATCGCTTGGGCCGATATCAGCCCCAGCATTTT.

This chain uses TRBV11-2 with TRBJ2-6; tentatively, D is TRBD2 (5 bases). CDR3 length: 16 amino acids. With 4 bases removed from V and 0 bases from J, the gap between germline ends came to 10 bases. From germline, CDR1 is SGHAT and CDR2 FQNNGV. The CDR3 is CASSSLGSSGANVLTF. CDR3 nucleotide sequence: TGTGCCAGCAGCTCCCTAGGGAGCTCTGGGGCCAACGTCCTGACTTTC.

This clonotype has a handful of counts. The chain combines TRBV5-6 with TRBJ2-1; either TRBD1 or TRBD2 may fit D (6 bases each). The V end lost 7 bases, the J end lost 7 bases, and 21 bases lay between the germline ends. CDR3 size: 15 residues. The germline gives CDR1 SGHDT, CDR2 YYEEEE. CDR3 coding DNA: TGTGCCAGCGCCCGGGGGCCGATGGGGTCGAATGAGCAGTTCTTC. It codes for CASARGPMGSNEQFF.

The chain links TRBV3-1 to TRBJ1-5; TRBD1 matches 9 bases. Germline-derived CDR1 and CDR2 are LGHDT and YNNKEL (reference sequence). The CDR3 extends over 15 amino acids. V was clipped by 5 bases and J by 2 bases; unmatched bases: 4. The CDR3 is CASSDTGGGNQPQHF. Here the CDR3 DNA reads TGTGCCAGCAGCGACACAGGGGGCGGCAATCAGCCCCAGCATTTT.

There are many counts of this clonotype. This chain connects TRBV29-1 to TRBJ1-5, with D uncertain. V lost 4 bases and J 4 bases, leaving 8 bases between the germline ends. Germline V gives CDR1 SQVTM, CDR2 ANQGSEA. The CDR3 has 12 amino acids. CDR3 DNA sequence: TGCAGCGTTGCGGAAATTAATCAGCCCCAGCATTTT. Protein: CSVAEINQPQHF.

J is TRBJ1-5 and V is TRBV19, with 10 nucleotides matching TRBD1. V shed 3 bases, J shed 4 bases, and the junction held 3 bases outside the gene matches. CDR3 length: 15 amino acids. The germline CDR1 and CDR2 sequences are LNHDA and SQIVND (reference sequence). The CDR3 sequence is CASSMGQGTNQPQHF. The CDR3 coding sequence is TGTGCCAGTAGTATGGGACAGGGGACAAATCAGCCCCAGCATTTT.

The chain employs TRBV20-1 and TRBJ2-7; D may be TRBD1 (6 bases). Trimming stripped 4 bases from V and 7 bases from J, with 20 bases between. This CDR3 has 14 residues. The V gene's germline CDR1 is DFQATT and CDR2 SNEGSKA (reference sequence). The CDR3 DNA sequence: TGCAGTGCTAACCCTCCGGGACACCGACCGGAGCAGTACTTC. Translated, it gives CSANPPGHRPEQYF.